The 19 T cell receptor beta chains given below trace back to one sample, sequenced in a study of cytomegalovirus exposure and HLA in healthy donors. Assay used: immunoSEQ multiplex PCR; TCRdb lists only in-frame clones, some missing. This sample has about 63,000 clones, with roughly 90% found just once. Material: PBMCs. Receptors originate from a woman aged 18-29 years in good health and CMV-seronegative.

The chain joins TRBV19 to TRBJ2-7; maybe TRBD2 (5 bases). This CDR3 has 16 amino acids. Germline V gene lookup returns CDR1 LNHDA and CDR2 SQIVND (reference sequence). Between the trimmed V and J ends, which lost 5 bases and 4 bases, there was a span of 21 bases. DNA of the CDR3: TGTGCCAGTAGTGCAACCAGGACGGGAAGGGAATACGAGCAGTACTTC. Translation: CASSATRTGREYEQYF.

In this sample, this clone turned up once. This rearrangement joins TRBV28 to TRBJ1-2; 11 nucleotides align to TRBD1. The CDR3 is 13 amino acids. The V segment lost 6 bases and the J segment 8 bases; nucleotides outside the gene matches: 5. Germline-derived CDR1 and CDR2 are MDHEN and SYDVKM. CDR3 DNA sequence: TGTGCCAGCAGGACGGACAGGGGGCTCGGCTACACCTTC. Translating it yields CASRTDRGLGYTF.

The chain employs TRBV7-2 and TRBJ2-3; D is uncertain. This CDR3 spans 12 amino acids. V was cut by 5 bases and J by 4 bases, with 7 bases left in between. Germline V lookup: CDR1 SGHTA, CDR2 FQGNSA. The CDR3 protein is CASSPFSDTQYF. The CDR3 region has the DNA TGTGCCAGCAGCCCCTTTTCAGATACGCAGTATTTT. Full variable domain (missing parts from reference TRBV7-2 and TRBJ2-3): GAGVSQSPSNKVTEKGKDVELRCDPISGHTALYWYRQSLGQGLEFLIYFQGNSAPDKSGLPSDRFSAERTGGSVSTLTIQRTQQEDSAVYLCASSPFSDTQYFGPGTRLTVL.

The chain employs TRBV6-5 and TRBJ2-1, with a tentative D call TRBD2 (6 bases). V was clipped by 1 base and J by 11 bases, with 9 bases between them. The CDR3 is 12 amino acids. Germline assignment: CDR1 MNHEY and CDR2 SVGAGI. The CDR3 loop reads CASSYLAGQQFF. In DNA, the CDR3 is TGTGCCAGCAGTTACTTGGCGGGACAGCAGTTCTTC.

This clone was recorded once. The rearrangement joins TRBV5-4 to TRBJ2-1; D perhaps matches TRBD2 (6 bases). Germline V gene lookup returns CDR1 SGHNT and CDR2 YYREEE (reference sequence). This CDR3 comprises 16 residues. V was pared by 0 bases and J by 4 bases, with 14 bases between. The CDR3 here is CASSLVGGASYNEQFF. DNA of the CDR3: TGTGCCAGCAGCTTGGTCGGGGGAGCCTCTTACAATGAGCAGTTCTTC.

The chain carries TRBV18 and TRBJ2-2; 9 bases align to TRBD1. The CDR3 runs 20 residues. J was trimmed by 4 bases and V by 2 bases; bases with no gene match: 17. Germline loops: CDR1 KGHSH, CDR2 LQKENI. CDR3: CASSPRGQGTTSVVTGELFF. CDR3 nucleotides: TGTGCCAGCTCACCAAGAGGACAGGGGACCACATCCGTGGTCACCGGGGAGCTGTTTTTT.

This sequence joins TRBV28 and TRBJ2-1; 10 bases agree with TRBD1. Unmatched junction bases numbered 13, after V lost 5 bases and J lost 15 bases. CDR3 length: 14 residues. CDR1 MDHEN and CDR2 SYDVKM come from the germline V gene. CDR3 in DNA: TGTGCCAGCAGTCCCGGGACAGGGGCTAGTCCCCCGTTCTTC. Amino acids: CASSPGTGASPPFF.

In DNA form, the CDR3 reads TGTGCCAGCAGCCCTCGTAGCGGGAGGGCCCCGGAGCAGTACTTC. Translating gives CASSPRSGRAPEQYF. J is TRBJ2-7 and V is TRBV9; 11 bases fit TRBD2. This CDR3 comprises 15 residues. J lost 7 bases, V lost 4 bases, and 10 bases had no gene match. Germline V gene lookup returns CDR1 SGDLS and CDR2 YYNGEE.

The V call is TRBV5-1, the J call TRBJ1-1, with D possibly TRBD1 on 5 matching bases. Germline V gene lookup returns CDR1 SGHRS and CDR2 YFSETQ. The V and J ends lost 4 bases and 1 base respectively, with 8 bases between them. The CDR3 length is 13 residues. The DNA of the CDR3 is TGCGCCAGCAGCGAAGGGGAGAACACTGAAGCTTTCTTT. The encoded protein is CASSEGENTEAFF.

V gene TRBV7-9 combines with J gene TRBJ2-5; a possible D gene is TRBD2 (6 bases). Germline V gives CDR1 SEHNR, CDR2 FQNEAQ (reference sequence). This CDR3 is built from 14 residues. The V end was cut by 4 bases, the J end by 5 bases, with 14 bases between. The CDR3 nucleotides are TGTGCCAGCAGCTCCTGGACTCGGGGGGAGACCCAGTACTTC. Protein product: CASSSWTRGETQYF.

The chain employs TRBV19 and TRBJ2-7; no reliable D call. The CDR3 loop spans 13 amino acids. The V end was cut by 3 bases, the J end by 1 base, with 7 bases between. Per the germline V gene, CDR1 is LNHDA and CDR2 is SQIVND (reference sequence). CDR3 in amino acids: CASSISSSYEQYF. The CDR3, as DNA: TGTGCCAGTAGTATTTCTAGTTCCTACGAGCAGTACTTC.

The rearrangement links TRBV28 to TRBJ2-1, with 11 bases that match TRBD1. This CDR3 region has 16 residues. Trimming cost V 3 bases and J 6 bases; bases outside gene matches: 7. CDR1 is MDHEN, CDR2 SYDVKM, per germline. The CDR3 reads CASSLPGQGAPNEQFF. CDR3 sequence (DNA): TGTGCCAGCAGTTTGCCCGGACAGGGGGCCCCCAATGAGCAGTTCTTC.

This clone has only one observation. The V call is TRBV7-8, the J call TRBJ2-7; D perhaps matches TRBD1 (5 bases). The V and J ends lost 2 bases and 3 bases respectively, with 14 bases between them. Germline assignment: CDR1 SGHVS and CDR2 FQNEAQ. The CDR3 contains 15 residues. The CDR3 nucleotides read TGTGCCAGCAGCTTAAAGGGGCAGACGCTCTACGAGCAGTACTTC. Amino acids: CASSLKGQTLYEQYF.

The chain couples TRBV28 to TRBJ1-6; the D gene is possibly TRBD1 (6 bases). V lost 5 bases, J lost 7 bases, and 12 bases lay in between. The germline CDR1 and CDR2 sequences are MDHEN and SYDVKM. The CDR3 is 14 residues long. CDR3 sequence: CASSQGFANSPLHF. The CDR3, as DNA: TGTGCCAGCAGTCAGGGGTTCGCCAATTCACCCCTCCACTTT.

This chain links TRBV7-9 with TRBJ2-1, with 13 positions matching TRBD2. Germline V gene data show CDR1 as SEHNR and CDR2 as FQNEAQ (reference sequence). The CDR3 loop spans 19 amino acids. V lost 6 bases to trimming and J lost 9 bases; unmatched junction nucleotides: 20. This chain's CDR3 is CASSSSTTDPGLAGVEQFF. The CDR3, as DNA: TGTGCCAGCAGTTCCTCAACAACGGACCCCGGACTAGCGGGGGTTGAGCAGTTCTTC.

The rearrangement joins TRBV7-6 to TRBJ2-7, with 8 bases aligning to TRBD2. Germline CDR1 is SGHVS and CDR2 is FNYEAQ. This CDR3 comprises 15 residues. After removal of 5 bases from V and 3 bases from J, the junction contained 9 bases not matched to a gene. The CDR3 nucleotides are TGTGCCAGCAGCACTCGAGGTAGCGGGAACTACGAGCAGTACTTC. The encoded protein is CASSTRGSGNYEQYF.

The chain couples TRBV7-8 to TRBJ2-7; a weak D match, TRBD1 (6 bases). Trimming stripped 5 bases from V and 4 bases from J, with 15 bases between. CDR1 is SGHVS and CDR2 is FQNEAQ in the germline V gene. This CDR3 is built from 14 residues. In DNA form, the CDR3 reads TGTGCCAGCAGCCCACGGGCCACAGGGTACGAGCAGTACTTC. Translation: CASSPRATGYEQYF.

V usage is TRBV7-2 and J usage is TRBJ2-7; 8 positions match TRBD2. CDR1 and CDR2 (germline): SGHTA, FQGNSA. V trimming: 6 bases; J trimming: 2 bases; junction bases outside the gene matches: 6. The CDR3 is 14 residues long. The CDR3 nucleotides read TGTGCCAGCAGTGGTCGGGGGGGCCCCTACGAGCAGTACTTC. Protein product: CASSGRGGPYEQYF.

The rearrangement links TRBV30 to TRBJ2-5; 8 bases map to TRBD2. The V and J ends lost 1 base and 4 bases, in that order; junction bases with no gene match: 5. The germline V gene encodes CDR1 GTSNPN and CDR2 SVGIG (reference sequence). The CDR3 extends over 14 amino acids. CDR3 nucleotides: TGTGCCTGGAGTGGCGGACTAGCTCTAGAGACCCAGTACTTC. Its protein is CAWSGGLALETQYF.